This T cell receptor (beta chain) was obtained from a study of Ad26.COV2.S vaccination and SARS-CoV-2 variants. Study-level background: Recipients of Ad26.COV2.S got it intramuscularly, once or twice 56 days apart. Study-level results: Non-spike TCR breadth was similar in vaccine and placebo recipients. The breadth of spike-specific CD8+ and CD4+ T cell responses after vaccination was reportedly substantial.

The method was immunoSEQ multiplex PCR; TCRdb's version includes in-frame clones alone and lacks a portion of them. The sample yields some 500,000 clones, 89% seen once. Trimming took 6 bases from V and 1 from J; bases not matched to a gene: 6. Germline loops: CDR1 SGDLS, CDR2 YYNGEE. The CDR3 runs 14 residues. A word on this clone: Its antigen is not identified.

Treatment indicated: around 19 received Ad26.COV2.S at low or high dose, single or two shots; roughly five received placebo; per-sample allocation not given. Day 63 after the first injection of vaccine or placebo was the sampling time. Sequencing was performed on peripheral blood, taken in a trial of Ad26.COV2.S vaccine versus placebo. This TCR came from a person aged 18-65 years who received the Ad26.COV2.S COVID-19 vaccine or a placebo. The chain recombines TRBV9 with TRBJ1-1; TRBD1 agrees at 7 bases. The CDR3 spells CASTRQGWNTEAFF. The CDR3, as DNA: TGTGCCAGCACACGACAGGGATGGAACACTGAAGCTTTCTTT.